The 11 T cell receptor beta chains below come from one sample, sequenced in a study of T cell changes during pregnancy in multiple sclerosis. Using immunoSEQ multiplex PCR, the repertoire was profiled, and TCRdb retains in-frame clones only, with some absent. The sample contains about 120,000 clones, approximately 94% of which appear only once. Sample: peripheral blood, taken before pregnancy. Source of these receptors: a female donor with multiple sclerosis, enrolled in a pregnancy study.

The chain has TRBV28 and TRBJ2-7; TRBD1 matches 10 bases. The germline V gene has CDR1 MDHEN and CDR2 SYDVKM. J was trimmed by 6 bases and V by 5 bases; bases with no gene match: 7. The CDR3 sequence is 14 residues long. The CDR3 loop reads CASSRDRGRFEQYF. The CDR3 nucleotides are TGTGCCAGCAGTCGAGACAGGGGGCGGTTCGAGCAGTACTTC.

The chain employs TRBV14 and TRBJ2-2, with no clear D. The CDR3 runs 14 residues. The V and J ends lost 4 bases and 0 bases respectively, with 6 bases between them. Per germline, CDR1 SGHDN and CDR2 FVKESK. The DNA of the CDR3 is TGTGCCAGCAGCCCGGTCGCGAACACCGGGGAGCTGTTTTTT. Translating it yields CASSPVANTGELFF.

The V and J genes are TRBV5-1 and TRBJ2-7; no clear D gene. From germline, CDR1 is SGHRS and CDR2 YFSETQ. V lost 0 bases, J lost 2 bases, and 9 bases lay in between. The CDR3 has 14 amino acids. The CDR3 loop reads CASSLVAAAYEQYF. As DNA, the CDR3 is TGCGCCAGCAGCTTGGTGGCCGCAGCCTACGAGCAGTACTTC.

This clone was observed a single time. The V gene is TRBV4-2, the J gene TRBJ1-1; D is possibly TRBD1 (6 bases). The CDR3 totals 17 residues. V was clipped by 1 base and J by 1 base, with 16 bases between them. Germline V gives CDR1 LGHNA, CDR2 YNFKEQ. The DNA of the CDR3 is TGTGCCAGCAGCCAAGGAACCGGACAGCTAAAGAACACTGAAGCTTTCTTT. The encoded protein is CASSQGTGQLKNTEAFF.

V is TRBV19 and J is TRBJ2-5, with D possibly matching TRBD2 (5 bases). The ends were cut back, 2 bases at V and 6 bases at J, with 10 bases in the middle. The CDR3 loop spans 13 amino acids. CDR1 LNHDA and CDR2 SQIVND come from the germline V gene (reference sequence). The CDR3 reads CASSILLDQTQYF. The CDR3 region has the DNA TGTGCCAGTAGTATATTACTAGATCAGACCCAGTACTTC. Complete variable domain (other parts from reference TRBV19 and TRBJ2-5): DGGITQSPKYLFRKEGQNVTLSCEQNLNHDAMYWYRQDPGQGLRLIYYSQIVNDFQKGDIAEGYSVSREKKESFPLTVTSAQKNPTAFYLCASSILLDQTQYFGPGTRLLVL.

The CDR3 DNA sequence: TGTGCCAGCAGACCCCCGGGACTAGCGGTCTACAATGAGCAGTTCTTC. Translating it yields CASRPPGLAVYNEQFF. The chain has TRBV28 and TRBJ2-1; 11 bases fit TRBD2. The length of the CDR3 is 16 residues. Germline assignment: CDR1 MDHEN and CDR2 SYDVKM. With V trimmed by 6 bases and J by 3 bases, 7 bases remained unmatched. Full variable domain (rest looked up from reference TRBV28 and TRBJ2-1): DVKVTQSSRYLVKRTGEKVFLECVQDMDHENMFWYRQDPGLGLRLIYFSYDVKMKEKGDIPEGYSVSREKKERFSLILESASTNQTSMYLCASRPPGLAVYNEQFFGPGTRLTVL.

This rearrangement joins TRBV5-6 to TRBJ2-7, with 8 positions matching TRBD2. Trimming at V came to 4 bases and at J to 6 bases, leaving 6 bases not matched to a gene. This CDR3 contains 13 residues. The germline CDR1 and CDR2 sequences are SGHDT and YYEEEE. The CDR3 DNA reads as TGTGCCAGCAGCGGCCCGGGGGGGGTCGAGCAGTACTTC. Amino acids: CASSGPGGVEQYF.

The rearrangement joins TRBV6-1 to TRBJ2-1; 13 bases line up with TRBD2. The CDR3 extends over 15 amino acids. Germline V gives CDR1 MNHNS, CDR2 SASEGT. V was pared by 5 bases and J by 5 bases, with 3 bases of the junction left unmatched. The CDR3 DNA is TGTGCCAGCAGTCTACTAGCGGGGGGGCACAATGAGCAGTTCTTC. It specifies CASSLLAGGHNEQFF.

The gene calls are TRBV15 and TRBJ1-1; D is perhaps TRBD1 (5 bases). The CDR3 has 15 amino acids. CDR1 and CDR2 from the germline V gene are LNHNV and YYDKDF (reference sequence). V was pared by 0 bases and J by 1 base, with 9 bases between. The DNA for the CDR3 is TGTGCCACCAGCAGAGAGGGGACTCGGAACACTGAAGCTTTCTTT. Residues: CATSREGTRNTEAFF.

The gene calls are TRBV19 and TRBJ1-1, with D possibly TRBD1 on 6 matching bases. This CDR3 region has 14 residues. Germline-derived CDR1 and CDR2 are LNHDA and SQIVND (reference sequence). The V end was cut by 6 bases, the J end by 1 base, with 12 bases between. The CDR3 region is CASRVQGPNTEAFF. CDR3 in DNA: TGTGCCAGTAGGGTACAGGGACCGAACACTGAAGCTTTCTTT.

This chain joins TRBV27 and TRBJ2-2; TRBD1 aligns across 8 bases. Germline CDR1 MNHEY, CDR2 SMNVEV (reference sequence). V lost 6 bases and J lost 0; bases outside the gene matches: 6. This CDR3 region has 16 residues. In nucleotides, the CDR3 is TGTGCCAGCAGCCGCCCACAGGGGGCGAACACCGGGGAGCTGTTTTTT. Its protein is CASSRPQGANTGELFF.